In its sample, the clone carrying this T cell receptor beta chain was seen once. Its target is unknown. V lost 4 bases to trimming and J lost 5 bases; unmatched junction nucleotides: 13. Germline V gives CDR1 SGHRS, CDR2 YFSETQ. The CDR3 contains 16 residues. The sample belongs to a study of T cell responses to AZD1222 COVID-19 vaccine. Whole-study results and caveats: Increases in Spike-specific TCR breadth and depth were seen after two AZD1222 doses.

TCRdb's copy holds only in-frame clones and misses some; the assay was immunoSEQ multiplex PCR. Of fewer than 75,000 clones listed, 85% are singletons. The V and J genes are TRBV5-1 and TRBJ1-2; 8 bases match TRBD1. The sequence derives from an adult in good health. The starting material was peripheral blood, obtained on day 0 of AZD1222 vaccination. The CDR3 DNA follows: TGCGCCAGCAGCATGGACGGACAGGGCCAGAGGTATGGCTACACCTTC. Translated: CASSMDGQGQRYGYTF.